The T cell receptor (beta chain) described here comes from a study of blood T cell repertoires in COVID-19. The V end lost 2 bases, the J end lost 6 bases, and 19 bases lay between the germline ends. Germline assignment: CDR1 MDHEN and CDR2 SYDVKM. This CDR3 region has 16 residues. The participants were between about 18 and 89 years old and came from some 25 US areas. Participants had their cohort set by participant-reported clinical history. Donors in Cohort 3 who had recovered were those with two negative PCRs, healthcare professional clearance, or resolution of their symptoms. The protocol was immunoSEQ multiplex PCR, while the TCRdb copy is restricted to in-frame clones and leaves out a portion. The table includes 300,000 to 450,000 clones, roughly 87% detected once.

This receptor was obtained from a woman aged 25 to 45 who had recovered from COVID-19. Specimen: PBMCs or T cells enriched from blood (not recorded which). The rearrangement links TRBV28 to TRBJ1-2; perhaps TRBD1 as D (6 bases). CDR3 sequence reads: CASSLTEGGRGDGYTF. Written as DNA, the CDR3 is TGTGCCAGCAGTTTAACAGAGGGTGGCAGGGGAGATGGCTACACCTTC.